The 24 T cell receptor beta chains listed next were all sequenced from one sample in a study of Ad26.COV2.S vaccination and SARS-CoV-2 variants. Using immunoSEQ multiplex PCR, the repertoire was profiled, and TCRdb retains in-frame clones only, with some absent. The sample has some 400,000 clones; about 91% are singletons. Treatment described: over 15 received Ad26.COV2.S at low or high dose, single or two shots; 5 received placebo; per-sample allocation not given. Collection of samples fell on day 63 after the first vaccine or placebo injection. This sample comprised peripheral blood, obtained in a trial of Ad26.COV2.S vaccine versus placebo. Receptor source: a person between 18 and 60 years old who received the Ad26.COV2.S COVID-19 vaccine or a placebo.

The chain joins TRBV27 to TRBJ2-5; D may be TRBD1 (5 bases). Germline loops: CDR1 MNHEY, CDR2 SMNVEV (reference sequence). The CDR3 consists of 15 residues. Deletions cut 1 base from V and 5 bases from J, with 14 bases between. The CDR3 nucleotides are TGTGCCAGCAGTTTATACGTCGACGACAGTGAGACCCAGTACTTC. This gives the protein CASSLYVDDSETQYF.

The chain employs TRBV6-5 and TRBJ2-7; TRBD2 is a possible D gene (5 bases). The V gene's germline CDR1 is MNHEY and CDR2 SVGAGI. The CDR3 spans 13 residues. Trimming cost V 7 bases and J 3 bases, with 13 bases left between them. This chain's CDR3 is CASTERWDYEQYF. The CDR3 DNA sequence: TGTGCCAGCACCGAGCGGTGGGACTACGAGCAGTACTTC.

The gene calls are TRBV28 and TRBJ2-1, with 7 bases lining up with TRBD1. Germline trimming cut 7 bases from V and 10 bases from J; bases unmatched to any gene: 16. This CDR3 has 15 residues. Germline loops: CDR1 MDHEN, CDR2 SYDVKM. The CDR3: CASNQPPGQPPEQFF. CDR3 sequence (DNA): TGTGCCAGCAACCAGCCACCGGGACAGCCGCCGGAGCAGTTCTTC.

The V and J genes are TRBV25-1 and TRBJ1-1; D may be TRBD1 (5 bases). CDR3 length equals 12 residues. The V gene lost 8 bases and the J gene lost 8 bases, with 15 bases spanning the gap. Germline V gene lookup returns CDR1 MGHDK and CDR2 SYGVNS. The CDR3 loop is CASSRAGKEAFF. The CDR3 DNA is TGTGCCAGCTCACGGGCAGGGAAAGAAGCTTTCTTT.

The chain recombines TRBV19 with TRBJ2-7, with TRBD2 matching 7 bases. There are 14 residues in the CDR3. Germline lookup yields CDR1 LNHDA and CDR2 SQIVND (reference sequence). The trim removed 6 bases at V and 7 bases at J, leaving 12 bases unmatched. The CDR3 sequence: CASRLGGSAKEQYF. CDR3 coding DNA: TGTGCCAGTAGGTTGGGAGGGAGCGCAAAGGAGCAGTACTTC.

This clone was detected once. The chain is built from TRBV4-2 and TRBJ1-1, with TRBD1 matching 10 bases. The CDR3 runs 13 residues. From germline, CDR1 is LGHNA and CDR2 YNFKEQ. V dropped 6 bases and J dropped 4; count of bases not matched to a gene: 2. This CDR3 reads CASRRTGGTEAFF. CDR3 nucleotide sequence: TGTGCCAGCAGGCGGACAGGGGGCACTGAAGCTTTCTTT.

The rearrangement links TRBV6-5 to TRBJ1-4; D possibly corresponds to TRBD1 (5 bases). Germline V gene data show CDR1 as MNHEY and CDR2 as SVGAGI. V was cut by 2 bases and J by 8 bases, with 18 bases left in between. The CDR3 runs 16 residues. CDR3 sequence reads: CASSYLARDEGEKLFF. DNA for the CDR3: TGTGCCAGCAGTTACCTGGCCAGGGACGAGGGAGAAAAACTGTTTTTT.

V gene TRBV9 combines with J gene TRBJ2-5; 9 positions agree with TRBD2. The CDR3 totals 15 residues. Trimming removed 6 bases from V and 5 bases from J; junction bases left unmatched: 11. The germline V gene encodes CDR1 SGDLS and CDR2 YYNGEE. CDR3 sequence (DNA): TGTGCCAGCACCCAGAGTGCGGGAGGGGGTGAGACCCAGTACTTC. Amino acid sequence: CASTQSAGGGETQYF.

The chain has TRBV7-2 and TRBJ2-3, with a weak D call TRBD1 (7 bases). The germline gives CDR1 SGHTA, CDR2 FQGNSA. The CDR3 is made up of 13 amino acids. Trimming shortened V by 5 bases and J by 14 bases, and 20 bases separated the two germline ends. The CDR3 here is CASSQDRDSRAYF. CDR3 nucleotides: TGTGCCAGCAGCCAAGACAGGGACTCTCGGGCGTATTTT.

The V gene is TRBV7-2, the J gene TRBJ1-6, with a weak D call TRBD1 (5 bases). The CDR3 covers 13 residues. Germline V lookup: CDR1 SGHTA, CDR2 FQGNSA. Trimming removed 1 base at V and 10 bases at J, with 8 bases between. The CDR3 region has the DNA TGTGCCAGCAGCTTAGAGGGGTCCTCACCCCTCCACTTT. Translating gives CASSLEGSSPLHF.

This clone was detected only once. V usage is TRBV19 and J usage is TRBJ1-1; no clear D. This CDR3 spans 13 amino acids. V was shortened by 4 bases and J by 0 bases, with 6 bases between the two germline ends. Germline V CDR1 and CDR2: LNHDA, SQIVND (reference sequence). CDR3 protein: CASSKGMNTEAFF. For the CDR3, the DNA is TGTGCCAGTAGTAAGGGCATGAACACTGAAGCTTTCTTT.

DNA for the CDR3: TGTGCCACCAGTGTAGGGGGGACAGTTAGCAATCAGCCCCAGCATTTT. The encoded protein is CATSVGGTVSNQPQHF. The rearrangement uses TRBV24-1 and TRBJ1-5, with TRBD1 matching over 7 bases. Losses at the gene ends were 5 bases for V and 0 bases for J; bases not matched to a gene: 6. The CDR3 consists of 16 residues. Germline CDR1 reads KGHDR; CDR2 reads SFDVKD.

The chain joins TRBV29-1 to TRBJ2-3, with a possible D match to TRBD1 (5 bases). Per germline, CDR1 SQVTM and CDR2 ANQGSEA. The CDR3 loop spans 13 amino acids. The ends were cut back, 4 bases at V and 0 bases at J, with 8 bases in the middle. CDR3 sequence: CSVATASTDTQYF. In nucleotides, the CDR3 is TGCAGCGTTGCGACAGCGAGCACAGATACGCAGTATTTT.

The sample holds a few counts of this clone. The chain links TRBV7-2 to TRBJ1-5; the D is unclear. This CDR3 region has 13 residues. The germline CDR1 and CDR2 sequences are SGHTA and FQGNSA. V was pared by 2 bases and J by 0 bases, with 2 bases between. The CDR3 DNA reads TGTGCCAGCAGCTTAAGTAGCAATCAGCCCCAGCATTTT. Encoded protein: CASSLSSNQPQHF.

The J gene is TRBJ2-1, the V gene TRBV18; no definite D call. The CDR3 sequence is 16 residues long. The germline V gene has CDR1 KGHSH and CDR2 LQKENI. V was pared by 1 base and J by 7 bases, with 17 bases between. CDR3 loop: CASSPQRNSLKNEQFF. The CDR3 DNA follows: TGTGCCAGCTCACCACAGCGCAACAGCTTGAAGAATGAGCAGTTCTTC.

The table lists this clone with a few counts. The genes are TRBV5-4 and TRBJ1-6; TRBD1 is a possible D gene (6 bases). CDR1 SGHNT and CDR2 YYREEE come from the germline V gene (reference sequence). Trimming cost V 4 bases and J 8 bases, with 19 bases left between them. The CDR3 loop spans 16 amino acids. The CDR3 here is CASSPGGRDTYSPLHF. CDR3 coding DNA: TGTGCCAGCAGCCCGGGGGGCCGGGACACTTATTCACCCCTCCACTTT.

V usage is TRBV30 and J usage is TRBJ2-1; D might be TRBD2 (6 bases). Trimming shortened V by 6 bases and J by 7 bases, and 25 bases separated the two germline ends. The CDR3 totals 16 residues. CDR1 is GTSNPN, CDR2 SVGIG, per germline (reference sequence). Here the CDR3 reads CACFPGGGKYGNEQFF. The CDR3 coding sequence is TGTGCCTGTTTTCCAGGAGGCGGGAAATATGGGAATGAGCAGTTCTTC.

The CDR3 DNA reads as TGTGCCAGCAGCCCTCCTACTCCCGGAGGTAATTCACCCCTCCACTTT. Protein sequence: CASSPPTPGGNSPLHF. The chain couples TRBV7-9 to TRBJ1-6, with D unresolved. The CDR3 extends over 16 amino acids. Trimming stripped 5 bases from V and 6 bases from J, with 17 bases between. Germline V gene data show CDR1 as SEHNR and CDR2 as FQNEAQ (reference sequence).

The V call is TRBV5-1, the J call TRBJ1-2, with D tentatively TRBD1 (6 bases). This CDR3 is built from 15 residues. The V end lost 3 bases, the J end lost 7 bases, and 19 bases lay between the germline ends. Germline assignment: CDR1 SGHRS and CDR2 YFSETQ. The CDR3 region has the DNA TGCGCCAGCAGCTCTGCAGGGGCGGCGACGAGTGGCTACACCTTC. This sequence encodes CASSSAGAATSGYTF. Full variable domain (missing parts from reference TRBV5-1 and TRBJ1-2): KAGVTQTPRYLIKTRGQQVTLSCSPISGHRSVSWYQQTPGQGLQFLFEYFSETQRNKGNFPGRFSGRQFSNSRSEMNVSTLELGDSALYLCASSSAGAATSGYTFGSGTRLTVV.

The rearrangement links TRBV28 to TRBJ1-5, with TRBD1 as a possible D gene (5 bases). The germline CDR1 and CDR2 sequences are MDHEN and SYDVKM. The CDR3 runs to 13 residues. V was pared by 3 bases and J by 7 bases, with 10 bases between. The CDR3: CASSLGGDQPQHF. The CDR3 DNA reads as TGTGCCAGCAGTTTGGGGGGGGACCAGCCCCAGCATTTT.

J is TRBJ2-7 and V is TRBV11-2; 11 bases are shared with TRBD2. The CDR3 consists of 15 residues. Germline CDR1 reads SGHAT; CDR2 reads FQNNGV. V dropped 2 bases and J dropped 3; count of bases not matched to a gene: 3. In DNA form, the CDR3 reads TGTGCCAGCAGCTTACTGGGGACTAGCGGCTACGAGCAGTACTTC. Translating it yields CASSLLGTSGYEQYF.

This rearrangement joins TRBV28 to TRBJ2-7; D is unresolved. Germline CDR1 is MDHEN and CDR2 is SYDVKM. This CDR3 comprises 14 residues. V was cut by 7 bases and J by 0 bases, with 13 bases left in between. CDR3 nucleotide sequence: TGTGCCAGCAAGTCTCCGCCAGGCTCCTACGAGCAGTACTTC. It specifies CASKSPPGSYEQYF.

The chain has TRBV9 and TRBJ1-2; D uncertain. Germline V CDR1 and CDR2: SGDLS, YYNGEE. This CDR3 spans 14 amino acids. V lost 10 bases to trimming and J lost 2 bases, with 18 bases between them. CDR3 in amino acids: CAGNPPGVNYGYTF. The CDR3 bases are TGTGCCGGAAACCCCCCTGGGGTCAACTATGGCTACACCTTC.

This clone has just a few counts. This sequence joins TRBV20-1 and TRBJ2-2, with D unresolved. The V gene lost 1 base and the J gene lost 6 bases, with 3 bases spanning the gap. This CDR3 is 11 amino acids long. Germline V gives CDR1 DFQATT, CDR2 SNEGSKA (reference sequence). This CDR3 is CSARAPGELFF. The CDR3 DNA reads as TGCAGTGCTAGAGCCCCCGGGGAGCTGTTTTTT.